Each of the 14 T cell receptor beta chains below was sequenced from the same sample in a study of cytomegalovirus exposure and HLA in healthy donors. A multiplex PCR was run with 60 Vbeta primers and 13 Jbeta primers. Only in-frame clones appear in the TCRdb table, and some are missing; sequencing was by immunoSEQ multiplex PCR. Of under 200,000 clones detected, around 82% appear once; the ten largest clones hold more than 0.35%. Sequenced: PBMCs. Receptors originate from a boy under 10 years old in good health and CMV-seronegative.

The chain combines TRBV19 with TRBJ1-1, with D perhaps TRBD1 (6 bases). The V and J ends lost 3 bases and 0 bases respectively, with 11 bases between them. The germline V gene encodes CDR1 LNHDA and CDR2 SQIVND (reference sequence). The CDR3 consists of 15 residues. The CDR3 DNA follows: TGTGCCAGTAGTATCCAGGGGCAAATGAACACTGAAGCTTTCTTT. Protein: CASSIQGQMNTEAFF.

This chain joins TRBV13 and TRBJ2-3; 9 nucleotides line up with TRBD2. The CDR3 has 15 amino acids. The V gene's germline CDR1 is PRHDT and CDR2 FYEKMQ (reference sequence). V shed 5 bases, J shed 2 bases, and the junction held 5 bases outside the gene matches. CDR3 in amino acids: CASSPTSGFTDTQYF. The CDR3 DNA sequence: TGTGCCAGCAGCCCGACTAGCGGATTCACAGATACGCAGTATTTT.

The V and J genes are TRBV2 and TRBJ2-7, with 9 bases that match TRBD2. The germline V gene encodes CDR1 SNHLY and CDR2 FYNNEI. This CDR3 is built from 16 residues. V lost 2 bases, J lost 2 bases, and 7 bases stayed unmatched. The CDR3 DNA follows: TGTGCCAGCAGTGAACGGTCGGGACTAGCCCCCTACGAGCAGTACTTC. Translation: CASSERSGLAPYEQYF.

The chain combines TRBV2 with TRBJ2-2; D possibly corresponds to TRBD2 (7 bases). CDR1 is SNHLY, CDR2 FYNNEI, per germline. With 7 bases removed from V and 2 bases from J, the gap between germline ends came to 20 bases. The length of the CDR3 is 17 residues. The CDR3 region is CASTLGGLAANTGELFF. The CDR3 DNA is TGTGCCAGCACCCTAGGGGGGCTAGCGGCAAACACCGGGGAGCTGTTTTTT. Full variable domain (remainder filled in from reference TRBV2 and TRBJ2-2): EPEVTQTPSHQVTQMGQEVILRCVPISNHLYFYWYRQILGQKVEFLVSFYNNEISEKSEIFDDQFSVERPDGSNFTLKIRSTKLEDSAMYFCASTLGGLAANTGELFFGEGSRLTVL.

The V call is TRBV9, the J call TRBJ1-3; possible D gene TRBD1, 6 bases. Germline CDR1 SGDLS, CDR2 YYNGEE. The germline V and J ends were trimmed by 0 bases and 0 bases, with 13 bases remaining between them. There are 17 residues in the CDR3. CDR3: CASSVADSWLSGNTIYF. CDR3 nucleotide sequence: TGTGCCAGCAGCGTAGCGGACAGCTGGCTCTCTGGAAACACCATATATTTT.

The chain links TRBV29-1 to TRBJ2-5; no firm D call. CDR3 length equals 13 residues. Deletions cut 0 bases from V and 2 bases from J, with 7 bases between. Looked up from germline, CDR1 is SQVTM and CDR2 is ANQGSEA. The CDR3 DNA sequence: TGCAGCGTTGAAGATAGCATACAAGAGACCCAGTACTTC. It translates to CSVEDSIQETQYF.

This clone has only one observation. The rearrangement uses TRBV2 and TRBJ2-7; the D is unclear. Trimming cost V 4 bases and J 2 bases, with 9 bases left between them. The CDR3 totals 13 residues. The germline V gene encodes CDR1 SNHLY and CDR2 FYNNEI. The CDR3 bases are TGTGCCAGCAGTGCCCCGGTAGCCTACGAGCAGTACTTC. Translating it yields CASSAPVAYEQYF.

The chain links TRBV4-1 to TRBJ2-5; TRBD2 matches 7 bases. In germline, CDR1 is MGHRA, CDR2 YSYEKL. The CDR3 is 16 residues long. Losses at the gene ends were 0 bases for V and 5 bases for J; bases not matched to a gene: 9. CDR3: CASSQDWARGVETQYF. The DNA of the CDR3 is TGCGCCAGCAGCCAAGATTGGGCCCGGGGGGTGGAGACCCAGTACTTC.

The chain carries TRBV5-4 and TRBJ2-2; D is perhaps TRBD2 (6 bases). The germline V and J ends were trimmed by 6 bases and 5 bases, with 17 bases remaining between them. Germline assignment: CDR1 SGHNT and CDR2 YYREEE (reference sequence). The CDR3 spans 15 residues. The CDR3 reads CASTPGGTSTGELFF. The CDR3 DNA reads as TGTGCCAGCACCCCCGGGGGAACGAGTACCGGGGAGCTGTTTTTT. Based on the CDR3 plus reference TRBV5-4 and TRBJ2-2, the full variable domain is ETGVTQSPTHLIKTRGQQVTLRCSSQSGHNTVSWYQQALGQGPQFIFQYYREEENGRGNFPPRFSGLQFPNYSSELNVNALELDDSALYLCASTPGGTSTGELFFGEGSRLTVL.

This clone was detected only a few times. V gene TRBV7-3 combines with J gene TRBJ2-3; 14 nucleotides align to TRBD2. Germline assignment: CDR1 SGHTA and CDR2 FQGTGA. J was trimmed by 7 bases and V by 1 base; bases with no gene match: 7. The CDR3 contains 17 residues. The CDR3 bases are TGTGCCAGCAGCTTAAGGTCTGGGACTAGCGGGAGTTATACGCAGTATTTT. Its translation: CASSLRSGTSGSYTQYF.

The chain is built from TRBV27 and TRBJ2-7, with TRBD1 as a possible D gene (5 bases). The length of the CDR3 is 15 residues. Germline V gene lookup returns CDR1 MNHEY and CDR2 SMNVEV (reference sequence). Trimming removed 6 bases from V and 5 bases from J, with 20 bases in between. The CDR3 DNA reads TGTGCCAGCAGCCTTGGGTGGGGCAGATTCGACGAGCAGTACTTC. The encoded protein is CASSLGWGRFDEQYF.

This chain connects TRBV13 to TRBJ2-7; D not certain. Per germline, CDR1 PRHDT and CDR2 FYEKMQ (reference sequence). V was cut by 5 bases and J by 4 bases, with 30 bases left in between. CDR3 length equals 19 residues. CDR3 sequence: CASSPASPSLNRLQYEQYF. The CDR3 DNA reads as TGTGCCAGCAGCCCGGCGTCTCCTTCATTAAATAGACTCCAGTACGAGCAGTACTTC.

This clone was seen once. The chain has TRBV19 and TRBJ2-3, with 8 bases matching TRBD1. Per the germline V gene, CDR1 is LNHDA and CDR2 is SQIVND (reference sequence). Trimming cost V 4 bases and J 2 bases; bases outside gene matches: 5. CDR3 length: 15 amino acids. The CDR3 sequence: CASSKTGAITDTQYF. CDR3 DNA sequence: TGTGCCAGTAGTAAGACAGGGGCGATCACAGATACGCAGTATTTT.

The chain links TRBV4-1 to TRBJ1-4; D not certain. V was clipped by 4 bases and J by 7 bases, with 10 bases between them. This CDR3 contains 13 residues. Germline CDR1 MGHRA, CDR2 YSYEKL. The CDR3 bases are TGCGCCAGCAGCCTAACGCGGGGTGAAAAACTGTTTTTT. It is translated as CASSLTRGEKLFF.